The rows below give T cell receptor beta chains drawn from one sample of a study of cytomegalovirus exposure and HLA in healthy donors. Clones were sequenced by immunoSEQ multiplex PCR, and TCRdb holds only the in-frame ones, with some missing. The data show some 130,000 clones, roughly two thirds seen once. Sample: PBMCs. These receptors all stem from a woman aged 35 to 49 in good health and CMV-seronegative. Each CDR3 is given with its conserved first and last residue. The D gene is left open where the match is weak. Only part of the rows carry a size: once, few, many, or a class if the clone is expanded.

D: -; V: TRBV18; size: -; J: TRBJ2-1; DNA: TGTGCCAGCTCACCACGGGAAGGTAGCGGTGAGCAGTTCTTC; CDR3: CASSPREGSGEQFF
D: TRBD1; V: TRBV5-4; size: once; J: TRBJ1-6; DNA: TGTGCCAGCACTCCAGGGACAGGGAAAAATTCACCCCTCCACTTT; CDR3: CASTPGTGKNSPLHF
D: -; V: TRBV6-5; size: few; J: TRBJ2-2; DNA: TGTGCCAGCAGTTTAAGACAGCCCACCGGGGAGCTGTTTTTT; CDR3: CASSLRQPTGELFF
D: -; V: TRBV7-2; size: -; J: TRBJ2-3; DNA: TGTGCCAGCAGCTTAGAAGGGGTATCTAGCACAGATACGCAGTATTTT; CDR3: CASSLEGVSSTDTQYF
D: -; V: TRBV2; size: -; J: TRBJ1-1; DNA: TGTGCCAGCAGTCCAGGACAGATGAACACTGAAGCTTTCTTT; CDR3: CASSPGQMNTEAFF
D: -; V: TRBV4-1; size: -; J: TRBJ1-2; DNA: TGCGCCAGCAGCCCCCGGGGGGGAGGTGGCTACACCTTC; CDR3: CASSPRGGGGYTF
D: -; V: TRBV6-1; size: -; J: TRBJ1-2; DNA: TGTGCCAGCAGCAACCCGGGGCAGGGGAGCTATGGCTACACCTTC; CDR3: CASSNPGQGSYGYTF
D: TRBD2; V: TRBV4-2; size: -; J: TRBJ2-1; DNA: TGTGCCAGCAGCCAAGAGCCGACTAGCGGGGGGCCTCCGCGATACAATGAGCAGTTCTTC; CDR3: CASSQEPTSGGPPRYNEQFF
D: TRBD1; V: TRBV5-6; size: -; J: TRBJ1-2; DNA: TGTGCCAGCAGCTTGGGGACAGGGAGGGTTGGCTACACCTTC; CDR3: CASSLGTGRVGYTF
D: -; V: TRBV7-6; size: -; J: TRBJ2-2; DNA: TGTGCCAGCAGCTTAGTGGCGGCTACCGGGGAGCTGTTTTTT; CDR3: CASSLVAATGELFF
D: -; V: TRBV5-4; size: -; J: TRBJ2-2; DNA: TGTGCCACCAGATCAGTCGGGGGATCCGGGGAGCTGTTTTTT; CDR3: CATRSVGGSGELFF
D: -; V: TRBV28; size: once; J: TRBJ1-1; DNA: TGTGCCAGCAGTCCCTCGGGCGGAAGGGGGAACACTGAAGCTTTCTTT; CDR3: CASSPSGGRGNTEAFF
D: -; V: TRBV7-8; size: -; J: TRBJ1-2; DNA: TGTGCCAGCAGCTTAACTAGCGCGGGACCGGCCTATGGCTACACCTTC; CDR3: CASSLTSAGPAYGYTF
D: -; V: TRBV5-1; size: few; J: TRBJ1-1; DNA: TGCGCCAGCAGCTCAGACAGATTGAACACTGAAGCTTTCTTT; CDR3: CASSSDRLNTEAFF
D: -; V: TRBV5-1; size: -; J: TRBJ1-1; DNA: TGCGCCAGCAGCCCAGGAACAGTGAAGAACACTGAAGCTTTCTTT; CDR3: CASSPGTVKNTEAFF
D: -; V: TRBV6-1; size: -; J: TRBJ1-1; DNA: TGTGCCAGCAGTGAATCGGTGGGAGAGAACACTGAAGCTTTCTTT; CDR3: CASSESVGENTEAFF
D: -; V: TRBV10-3; size: -; J: TRBJ1-1; DNA: TGTGCCATCAGTGACGACAGGAACACTGAAGCTTTCTTT; CDR3: CAISDDRNTEAFF
D: -; V: TRBV27; size: -; J: TRBJ1-5; DNA: TGTGCCAGCAGTTTAAGGTTCCCCAGGGGTGAGGTACCCCAGCATTTT; CDR3: CASSLRFPRGEVPQHF
D: -; V: TRBV15; size: -; J: TRBJ2-5; DNA: TGTGCCACCAGCAAAAAATTAGAACGTCGGGAGACCCAGTACTTC; CDR3: CATSKKLERRETQYF
D: -; V: TRBV5-1; size: -; J: TRBJ2-6; DNA: TGCGCCAGCAGCTTCCGCTCTGGGGCCAACGTCCTGACTTTC; CDR3: CASSFRSGANVLTF
D: -; V: TRBV5-1; size: -; J: TRBJ2-2; DNA: TGCGCCAGCAGCTTGGGCCCACGGGCGGGGTCCACCGGGGAGCTGTTTTTT; CDR3: CASSLGPRAGSTGELFF
D: TRBD1; V: TRBV11-2; size: -; J: TRBJ1-6; DNA: TGTGCCAGCAGCTTAGAAACGACAGGGGGACCCCTCCACTTT; CDR3: CASSLETTGGPLHF
D: TRBD1; V: TRBV5-1; size: -; J: TRBJ1-3; DNA: TGCGCCAGCAGCTTGGACAGGGGTAGAAACACCATATATTTT; CDR3: CASSLDRGRNTIYF
D: -; V: TRBV7-9; size: -; J: TRBJ1-5; DNA: TGTGCCAGCAGCTTCGGCGGATACAATCAGCCCCAGCATTTT; CDR3: CASSFGGYNQPQHF
D: TRBD1; V: TRBV5-5; size: -; J: TRBJ2-4; DNA: TGTGCCAGCAGATGGGAGGCCGGGACAGGGGTCCGGCAGTACTTC; CDR3: CASRWEAGTGVRQYF
D: -; V: TRBV4-2; size: once; J: TRBJ1-3; DNA: TGTGCCAGCAGCCCCGACCCAGCGATCTCTGGAAACACCATATATTTT; CDR3: CASSPDPAISGNTIYF
D: -; V: TRBV6-4; size: few; J: TRBJ1-2; DNA: TGTGCCAGCAGTCAGACGCAGACAGGCTTCTATGGCTACACCTTC; CDR3: CASSQTQTGFYGYTF